The clone carrying this TCR beta chain came up many times. The time point: newly diagnosed GD, antithyroid drugs for less than 3 months. Making the TCR library involved RNA that had been extracted from PBMCs. The CDR3 extends over 11 amino acids. CDR1 and CDR2 from the germline V gene are DFQATT and SNEGSKA (reference sequence). Trimming cost V 6 bases and J 5 bases, with 11 bases left between them. CDR3 regions were amplified by Arm-PCR using iRepertoire HTBI primers to build TCR beta libraries. TCRdb reprocessed the multiplex PCR reads with MiXCR, giving one entry per CDR3 protein. The table lists around 240,000 distinct CDR3 sequences, about 18% of them singletons. This sample was taken from a study of regulatory T cells in long-lasting Graves disease. This same sample was also part of a study on T cells in Graves' hyperthyroidism and ophthalmopathy. That work adds: The HTBI set primed first-round TCR CDR3 RT-PCR.

Sample: peripheral blood mononuclear cells (PBMCs), taken at new diagnosis, from a patient treated with antithyroid drugs. The receptor was derived from a woman between 25 and 40 years old with Graves disease. The gene calls are TRBV20-1 and TRBJ2-7, with no clear D. The CDR3: CSASDGHEQYF. The CDR3 DNA reads as TGCAGTGCCTCCGATGGGCACGAGCAGTACTTC.